The 30 T cell receptor beta chains given below trace back to one sample, sequenced in a study of T cell responses to AZD1222 COVID-19 vaccine. Generated by immunoSEQ multiplex PCR, the TCRdb table keeps only in-frame clones and is missing some. The data show about 83,000 clones, roughly 86% seen once. This material consisted of peripheral blood, taken on day 0 of AZD1222 vaccination. These receptors all stem from an adult in good health.

J is TRBJ1-3 and V is TRBV7-2; D is unresolved. Germline V gene lookup returns CDR1 SGHTA and CDR2 FQGNSA. The CDR3 sequence is 15 residues long. Trimming took off 5 bases at V and 4 bases at J, with 15 bases between the two ends. In DNA form, the CDR3 reads TGTGCCAGCAGCCCCTCCCCCGGGAGAGGAAACACCATATATTTT. Its translation: CASSPSPGRGNTIYF.

This clone was counted a few times. CDR3 residues: CATSAEGAGEQYF. In DNA form, the CDR3 reads TGTGCCACCAGTGCTGAAGGGGCGGGGGAGCAGTACTTC. The chain recombines TRBV24-1 with TRBJ2-7; a possible D gene is TRBD2 (6 bases). The CDR3 covers 13 residues. From germline, CDR1 is KGHDR and CDR2 SFDVKD. The V and J ends lost 5 bases and 7 bases respectively, with 14 bases between them.

The chain links TRBV6-5 to TRBJ1-6, with D uncertain. The CDR3 sequence is 13 residues long. V lost 8 bases and J lost 2, with 7 bases in between. Germline CDR1 is MNHEY and CDR2 is SVGAGI. The CDR3 sequence: CASRNPYNSPLHF. The CDR3 nucleotides are TGTGCCAGCCGGAACCCCTATAATTCACCCCTCCACTTT.

The chain recombines TRBV5-1 with TRBJ2-7, with TRBD2 identical over 7 bases. The V segment lost 0 bases and the J segment 2 bases; nucleotides outside the gene matches: 5. This CDR3 has 15 residues. Germline CDR1 and CDR2: SGHRS and YFSETQ. CDR3: CASSLGLADTYEQYF. The CDR3 nucleotides are TGCGCCAGCAGCTTGGGGCTAGCGGATACCTACGAGCAGTACTTC. Full variable domain (rest looked up from reference TRBV5-1 and TRBJ2-7): KAGVTQTPRYLIKTRGQQVTLSCSPISGHRSVSWYQQTPGQGLQFLFEYFSETQRNKGNFPGRFSGRQFSNSRSEMNVSTLELGDSALYLCASSLGLADTYEQYFGPGTRLTVT.

The V call is TRBV19, the J call TRBJ1-5; D is unresolved. CDR3 size: 14 residues. Germline assignment: CDR1 LNHDA and CDR2 SQIVND (reference sequence). Between the trimmed V and J ends, which lost 2 bases and 2 bases, there was a span of 7 bases. CDR3 in DNA: TGTGCCAGTAGTATACGACCCGGCAATCAGCCCCAGCATTTT. Protein: CASSIRPGNQPQHF.

V is TRBV10-3 and J is TRBJ1-1, with D unresolved. V was pared by 5 bases and J by 3 bases, with 10 bases between. The CDR3 runs 13 residues. CDR1 is ENHRY and CDR2 is SYGVKD in the germline V gene. The DNA for the CDR3 is TGTGCCATCAGTTTCACAATCGACACTGAAGCTTTCTTT. It specifies CAISFTIDTEAFF.

The chain has TRBV5-6 and TRBJ1-2; D gene ambiguous. The germline gives CDR1 SGHDT, CDR2 YYEEEE. V was cut by 4 bases and J by 2 bases, with 9 bases left in between. CDR3 length: 13 residues. The CDR3 region has the DNA TGTGCCAGCAGCCTCGGGGTAAACTATGGCTACACCTTC. Its protein is CASSLGVNYGYTF.

The chain joins TRBV11-3 to TRBJ1-4; no reliable D call. Per germline, CDR1 SGHNT and CDR2 YENEEA. V lost 6 bases, J lost 0 bases, and 14 bases lay in between. The CDR3 spans 16 residues. The CDR3 DNA is TGTGCCAGCAGTATAATGGTCTCCACAACTAATGAAAAACTGTTTTTT. This codes for CASSIMVSTTNEKLFF.

The gene calls are TRBV6-1 and TRBJ1-4; D not resolved. Trimming removed 2 bases from V and 6 bases from J, with 7 bases in between. The germline CDR1 and CDR2 sequences are MNHNS and SASEGT. This CDR3 is built from 13 residues. In nucleotides, the CDR3 is TGTGCCAGCAGTGAAATACCCCATGAAAAACTGTTTTTT. As protein: CASSEIPHEKLFF.

CDR3 DNA: TGCGCCAGCAGCCGCAGGGGGCAGGGCACAGATACGCAGTATTTT. Translated, it gives CASSRRGQGTDTQYF. The chain recombines TRBV5-1 with TRBJ2-3; 8 nucleotides agree with TRBD1. V shed 4 bases and J 1 base; nucleotides not matched to a gene: 5. The CDR3 extends over 15 amino acids. CDR1 and CDR2 from the germline V gene are SGHRS and YFSETQ.

The rearrangement joins TRBV19 to TRBJ2-3; D not resolved. The CDR3 loop spans 12 amino acids. Germline V gene sequence: CDR1 LNHDA, CDR2 SQIVND (reference sequence). The germline V and J ends were trimmed by 0 bases and 5 bases, with 3 bases remaining between them. This CDR3 reads CASSIDGDTQYF. The CDR3 DNA reads as TGTGCCAGTAGTATAGATGGAGATACGCAGTATTTT.

This chain joins TRBV7-9 and TRBJ2-7; 9 positions agree with TRBD1. Germline V gives CDR1 SEHNR, CDR2 FQNEAQ (reference sequence). This CDR3 is 14 amino acids long. Trimming at V came to 1 base and at J to 7 bases, leaving 5 bases not matched to a gene. The CDR3 loop is CASSLGTGVWEQYF. DNA for the CDR3: TGTGCCAGCAGCTTAGGGACAGGGGTATGGGAGCAGTACTTC.

The chain couples TRBV5-1 to TRBJ2-1; 9 bases align to TRBD2. The CDR3 is 14 residues long. After removal of 4 bases from V and 10 bases from J, the junction contained 9 bases not matched to a gene. Looked up from germline, CDR1 is SGHRS and CDR2 is YFSETQ. CDR3: CASSVGGGAEEQFF. In DNA, the CDR3 is TGCGCCAGCAGCGTCGGCGGGGGGGCCGAGGAGCAGTTCTTC.

The V gene is TRBV7-2, the J gene TRBJ2-7; 8 nucleotides line up with TRBD2. V lost 1 base and J lost 5; bases outside the gene matches: 19. The CDR3 is made up of 19 amino acids. The germline gives CDR1 SGHTA, CDR2 FQGNSA. CDR3 sequence: CASSLGGEAGAVRVDEQYF. As DNA, the CDR3 is TGTGCCAGCAGCTTAGGAGGGGAAGCGGGAGCCGTCAGAGTCGACGAGCAGTACTTC.

DNA for the CDR3: TGCAGCCCCCAACGGGAGGTGAACACTGAAGCTTTCTTT. This translates into CSPQREVNTEAFF. The gene calls are TRBV29-1 and TRBJ1-1; no reliable D call. The germline CDR1 and CDR2 sequences are SQVTM and ANQGSEA. The CDR3 consists of 13 residues. V dropped 8 bases and J dropped 0 bases, with 13 bases sitting between them.

The genes are TRBV4-1 and TRBJ2-2; 8 bases map to TRBD2. J was trimmed by 5 bases and V by 6 bases; bases with no gene match: 17. This CDR3 is 18 amino acids long. Germline CDR1 reads MGHRA; CDR2 reads YSYEKL. This CDR3 is CASRPLGFAGGSTGELFF. In nucleotides, the CDR3 is TGCGCCAGCAGACCCCTTGGGTTTGCGGGGGGATCGACCGGGGAGCTGTTTTTT.

The chain uses TRBV19 and TRBJ2-1, with a tentative D call TRBD1 (6 bases). The CDR3 length is 14 residues. Germline V gene lookup returns CDR1 LNHDA and CDR2 SQIVND (reference sequence). V gave up 10 bases and J gave up 1 base, with 14 bases separating them. This CDR3 is CATNRGGSYNEQFF. CDR3 coding DNA: TGTGCCACCAACCGAGGGGGATCCTACAATGAGCAGTTCTTC.

This clone was counted between two and nine times. This rearrangement joins TRBV5-8 to TRBJ1-5; maybe TRBD1 (5 bases). Per germline, CDR1 SGHTS and CDR2 YDEGEE. The CDR3 loop spans 16 amino acids. The germline V and J ends were trimmed by 4 bases and 4 bases, with 18 bases remaining between them. CDR3 DNA: TGTGCCAGCAGCCCAACGAGGGGCGGGAGAAATCAGCCCCAGCATTTT. Translated, it gives CASSPTRGGRNQPQHF. Complete variable domain (other parts from reference TRBV5-8 and TRBJ1-5): EAGVTQSPTHLIKTRGQQATLRCSPISGHTSVYWYQQALGLGLQFLLWYDEGEERNRGNFPPRFSGRQFPNYSSELNVNALELEDSALYLCASSPTRGGRNQPQHFGDGTRLSIL.

In the case of this clone: This sample includes further DNA sequences coding for the same CDR3. This chain links TRBV21-1 with TRBJ1-1. TRBV21-1 is described as a pseudogene. CDR3 length: 11 residues. The CDR3 region is CASSLFTEAFF. CDR3 DNA sequence: TGTGCCAGCAGCTTGTTCACTGAAGCTTTCTTT.

This sequence joins TRBV27 and TRBJ1-4; D is ambiguous. This CDR3 is 14 amino acids long. Trimming removed 3 bases at V and 6 bases at J, with 11 bases between. Germline CDR1 MNHEY, CDR2 SMNVEV (reference sequence). The CDR3 DNA reads as TGTGCCAGCAGTTTCACGTGGAGCGATGAAAAACTGTTTTTT. Translating gives CASSFTWSDEKLFF.

This chain joins TRBV4-2 and TRBJ2-7; D is unresolved. V lost 0 bases and J 2 bases, leaving 11 bases between the germline ends. This CDR3 has 15 amino acids. Per the germline V gene, CDR1 is LGHNA and CDR2 is YNFKEQ. The CDR3, as DNA: TGTGCCAGCAGCCAAGATGGCCTGGAACCCTACGAGCAGTACTTC. Encoded protein: CASSQDGLEPYEQYF.

The rearrangement joins TRBV5-1 to TRBJ2-3; D is perhaps TRBD1 or TRBD2 (6 bases each). V was shortened by 2 bases and J by 5 bases, with 12 bases between the two germline ends. Germline CDR1 and CDR2: SGHRS and YFSETQ. The CDR3 is made up of 14 amino acids. CDR3 amino acids: CASSLGGTGDTQYF. CDR3 sequence (DNA): TGCGCCAGCAGCTTAGGGGGGACCGGAGATACGCAGTATTTT.

This clone was seen once. The chain carries TRBV27 and TRBJ2-2, with D uncertain. CDR3 size: 15 residues. Germline assignment: CDR1 MNHEY and CDR2 SMNVEV (reference sequence). V was trimmed by 1 base and J by 5 bases, leaving 11 bases between them. The CDR3 sequence: CASSLFGVGTGELFF. CDR3 nucleotides: TGTGCCAGCAGTTTATTTGGCGTTGGGACCGGGGAGCTGTTTTTT.

The genes are TRBV19 and TRBJ1-4; D is possibly TRBD1 (5 bases). Germline V gene lookup returns CDR1 LNHDA and CDR2 SQIVND (reference sequence). V lost 4 bases to trimming and J lost 5 bases, with 11 bases between them. The length of the CDR3 is 14 residues. CDR3 loop: CASSRQSQNEKLFF. In DNA form, the CDR3 reads TGTGCCAGTAGTAGACAGTCGCAGAATGAAAAACTGTTTTTT.

The chain uses TRBV2 and TRBJ2-3, with 10 bases identical to TRBD2. Germline V gene sequence: CDR1 SNHLY, CDR2 FYNNEI. The V segment lost 8 bases and the J segment 4 bases; nucleotides outside the gene matches: 9. This CDR3 has 15 amino acids. CDR3 DNA: TGTGCCAGCTCTAGAACTAGCGGGGTGGCAGATACGCAGTATTTT. As protein: CASSRTSGVADTQYF.

The genes are TRBV4-1 and TRBJ2-3; 7 bases line up with TRBD2. The length of the CDR3 is 16 residues. V lost 1 base to trimming and J lost 3 bases; unmatched junction nucleotides: 7. The V gene's germline CDR1 is MGHRA and CDR2 YSYEKL. The CDR3 DNA is TGCGCCAGCAGCCAAGGGGCTAGCGGATGGACAGATACGCAGTATTTT. It is translated as CASSQGASGWTDTQYF.

The chain links TRBV24-1 to TRBJ2-1; 8 positions match TRBD2. The V and J ends lost 8 bases and 4 bases, in that order; junction bases with no gene match: 9. Germline V gene sequence: CDR1 KGHDR, CDR2 SFDVKD. The CDR3 length is 15 residues. The CDR3 nucleotides are TGTGCCACCAACTCAGCGGGAGTGGGTTACAATGAGCAGTTCTTC. Protein product: CATNSAGVGYNEQFF.

The V gene is TRBV30, the J gene TRBJ2-5; 8 nucleotides line up with TRBD1. This CDR3 has 13 residues. V lost 3 bases to trimming and J lost 9 bases; unmatched junction nucleotides: 9. Per the germline V gene, CDR1 is GTSNPN and CDR2 is SVGIG (reference sequence). The DNA for the CDR3 is TGTGCCTGGAGGAGGACAGGGAGGTTTGCCCAGTACTTC. It is translated as CAWRRTGRFAQYF.

The chain couples TRBV27 to TRBJ2-3; TRBD1 might be the D (6 bases). Trimming took off 3 bases at V and 4 bases at J, with 11 bases between the two ends. Germline V CDR1 and CDR2: MNHEY, SMNVEV (reference sequence). The CDR3 contains 14 residues. CDR3 amino acids: CASSFQGFPDTQYF. The CDR3 bases are TGTGCCAGCAGTTTTCAGGGGTTCCCAGATACGCAGTATTTT.

This rearrangement joins TRBV7-9 to TRBJ1-1; D remains ambiguous. Trimming removed 4 bases from V and 0 bases from J, with 15 bases in between. Germline assignment: CDR1 SEHNR and CDR2 FQNEAQ (reference sequence). CDR3 size: 16 residues. The CDR3 DNA sequence: TGTGCCAGCAGCTCGAAAGGACGTATCATGAACACTGAAGCTTTCTTT. This translates into CASSSKGRIMNTEAFF.